This TCR beta chain was captured by sequencing in a study of cytomegalovirus exposure and HLA in healthy donors. Germline V gene data show CDR1 as SQVTM and CDR2 as ANQGSEA. This CDR3 has 14 residues. V trimming: 5 bases; J trimming: 8 bases; junction bases outside the gene matches: 13. Primers: 60 Vbeta forward and 13 Jbeta reverse. Sequencing was performed with immunoSEQ multiplex PCR; in TCRdb, only in-frame clones are kept and a portion is missing. The sample holds about 140,000 clones; around two thirds are singletons and the top ten take 2.1%. The sample comprised PBMCs. The source of this sequence is a woman in her sixties in good health and CMV-seropositive. The V call is TRBV29-1, the J call TRBJ1-2; 8 bases agree with TRBD1. The CDR3 DNA reads as TGCAGCGTTCAACTTTTCACGGACAGGGAGGGCTACACCTTC. It encodes CSVQLFTDREGYTF.